The 28 T cell receptor beta chains in this list originate from one sample, sequenced in a study of response to subunit inactivated influenza vaccine. TCRdb processed the RT-PCR reads anew with MiXCR; each CDR3 protein has one entry. The table records around 710,000 distinct CDR3 sequences, approximately 15% of them present only once. The sequencing here drew on PBMCs from blood, taken approximately 15 days before vaccination. The receptors stem from a man aged 50-59 years who received an inactivated influenza vaccine.

The rearrangement uses TRBV30 and TRBJ2-2, with TRBD1 as a possible D gene (5 bases). This CDR3 has 14 amino acids. Trimming stripped 3 bases from V and 6 bases from J, with 14 bases between. Germline lookup yields CDR1 GTSNPN and CDR2 SVGIG (reference sequence). CDR3 DNA sequence: TGTGCCTGGAGCCAGAACCAGGGCCCCGGGGAGCTGTTTTTT. This codes for CAWSQNQGPGELFF.

The V and J genes are TRBV7-9 and TRBJ2-5; no clear D. CDR3 size: 14 residues. Germline CDR1 reads SEHNR; CDR2 reads FQNEAQ (reference sequence). V dropped 5 bases and J dropped 5 bases, with 15 bases sitting between them. CDR3 residues: CASSPFRSEETQYF. CDR3 coding DNA: TGTGCCAGCAGCCCGTTCAGGTCTGAGGAGACCCAGTACTTC.

Only a few counts were recorded for this clonotype. The chain has TRBV12-3 or TRBV12-4 and TRBJ1-2; 8 bases align to TRBD1. Trimming took 7 bases from V and 4 from J; bases not matched to a gene: 5. CDR3 size: 13 residues. CDR3 residues: CASNLRGRYGYTF. CDR3 nucleotide sequence: TGTGCCAGCAATCTCAGGGGGCGCTATGGCTACACCTTC.

Only a few counts were recorded for this clonotype. J is TRBJ2-1 and V is TRBV11-2; 11 bases are shared with TRBD2. V dropped 0 bases and J dropped 0; count of bases not matched to a gene: 7. This CDR3 is built from 19 residues. Germline CDR1 is SGHAT and CDR2 is FQNNGV. CDR3 DNA sequence: TGTGCCAGCAGCTTAGACTCGACTAGCGGGGTTAGCTCCTACAATGAGCAGTTCTTC. This translates into CASSLDSTSGVSSYNEQFF.

The chain employs TRBV6-2 or TRBV6-3 and TRBJ2-7; 8 bases align to TRBD1. In germline, CDR1 is MNHEY, CDR2 SVGEGT. There are 15 residues in the CDR3. V lost 3 bases and J lost 4; bases outside the gene matches: 8. CDR3: CASSYWRTGRYEQYF. The CDR3 DNA reads as TGTGCCAGCAGTTATTGGAGGACAGGGAGGTACGAGCAGTACTTC.

The chain carries TRBV4-2 and TRBJ1-4; 8 bases map to TRBD1. The CDR3 loop spans 14 amino acids. From germline, CDR1 is LGHNA and CDR2 YNFKEQ. With 1 base clipped from V and 10 bases from J, the junction kept 5 bases outside the gene matches. The CDR3 DNA is TGTGCCAGCAGCCAAGCAGGGGGCGGTCTAAAACTGTTTTTT. Its translation is CASSQAGGGLKLFF.

This chain links TRBV5-1 with TRBJ2-1; the match to TRBD2 covers 14 bases. The trim removed 3 bases at V and 5 bases at J, leaving 4 bases unmatched. This CDR3 region has 16 residues. The germline gives CDR1 SGHRS, CDR2 YFSETQ. The CDR3 spells CASSSGTSGGNNEQFF. For the CDR3, the DNA is TGCGCCAGCAGCTCTGGGACTAGCGGGGGTAACAATGAGCAGTTCTTC. The complete variable domain, with remaining parts taken from reference TRBV5-1 and TRBJ2-1, reads KAGVTQTPRYLIKTRGQQVTLSCSPISGHRSVSWYQQTPGQGLQFLFEYFSETQRNKGNFPGRFSGRQFSNSRSEMNVSTLELGDSALYLCASSSGTSGGNNEQFFGPGTRLTVL.

This clonotype showed up just a few times. V gene TRBV4-3 combines with J gene TRBJ2-3; no clear D gene. Trimming took off 0 bases at V and 0 bases at J, with 10 bases between the two ends. The CDR3 length is 16 residues. Per germline, CDR1 LGHNA and CDR2 YSLEER. The CDR3 here is CASSQDSHRSTDTQYF. In DNA form, the CDR3 reads TGCGCCAGCAGCCAAGATAGTCACCGGAGCACAGATACGCAGTATTTT.

CDR3 in amino acids: CASSTRDSRETQYF. The DNA of the CDR3 is TGTGCCAGCTCAACAAGGGACAGCCGGGAGACCCAGTACTTC. The chain joins TRBV18 to TRBJ2-5; 7 positions agree with TRBD1. The trim removed 5 bases at V and 5 bases at J, leaving 8 bases unmatched. In germline, CDR1 is KGHSH, CDR2 LQKENI. The CDR3 consists of 14 residues.

The rearrangement uses TRBV7-2 and TRBJ2-3; 8 nucleotides align to TRBD2. CDR3 length: 16 amino acids. From germline, CDR1 is SGHTA and CDR2 FQGNSA. Trimming took 5 bases from V and 1 from J; bases not matched to a gene: 8. The CDR3 reads CASSVSGAGGTDTQYF. CDR3 DNA sequence: TGTGCCAGCAGCGTTAGCGGGGCCGGCGGCACAGATACGCAGTATTTT. Complete variable domain (other parts from reference TRBV7-2 and TRBJ2-3): GAGVSQSPSNKVTEKGKDVELRCDPISGHTALYWYRQSLGQGLEFLIYFQGNSAPDKSGLPSDRFSAERTGGSVSTLTIQRTQQEDSAVYLCASSVSGAGGTDTQYFGPGTRLTVL.

This clonotype appeared a few times. The rearrangement links TRBV20-1 to TRBJ1-1; D remains ambiguous. Germline CDR1 DFQATT, CDR2 SNEGSKA (reference sequence). The germline V and J ends were trimmed by 6 bases and 4 bases, with 18 bases remaining between them. The CDR3 has 14 amino acids. The CDR3 loop reads CSAVRGLWGTEAFF. CDR3 DNA: TGCAGTGCCGTACGGGGTCTGTGGGGCACTGAAGCTTTCTTT.

There are many counts of this clonotype. V and J are TRBV12-3 or TRBV12-4 and TRBJ1-1; no clear D. CDR3 length: 13 residues. The ends were cut back, 3 bases at V and 0 bases at J, with 5 bases in the middle. CDR3 nucleotide sequence: TGTGCCAGCAGTTTTAAGGTGAACACTGAAGCTTTCTTT. Translated: CASSFKVNTEAFF.

The chain couples TRBV20-1 to TRBJ1-2, with D tentatively TRBD1 (5 bases). Trimming took 0 bases from V and 8 from J, leaving 13 bases between them. The germline CDR1 and CDR2 sequences are DFQATT and SNEGSKA (reference sequence). The CDR3 length is 13 residues. The CDR3 loop reads CSAREGGMVGYTF. The CDR3 DNA follows: TGCAGTGCTAGAGAGGGGGGGATGGTAGGCTACACCTTC.

This clonotype was picked up a small number of times. The V gene is TRBV4-3, the J gene TRBJ1-2; the match to TRBD1 covers 8 bases. Germline trimming cut 0 bases from V and 8 bases from J; bases unmatched to any gene: 8. The CDR3 sequence is 15 residues long. Germline CDR1 LGHNA, CDR2 YSLEER. The CDR3 nucleotides are TGCGCCAGCAGCCAAGAGACAGGGGCCAAGTGGGGCTACACCTTC. Protein sequence: CASSQETGAKWGYTF.

This clonotype was seen a handful of times. The CDR3 nucleotides are TGTGCCAGCAGCTTAGAGCGCAAATACAATGAGCAGTTCTTC. Protein: CASSLERKYNEQFF. V and J are TRBV11-2 and TRBJ2-1; D is unresolved. V lost 0 bases and J 4 bases, leaving 7 bases between the germline ends. This CDR3 is 14 amino acids long. Germline CDR1 is SGHAT and CDR2 is FQNNGV.

The sample holds a few counts of this clonotype. The genes are TRBV5-1 and TRBJ2-7; D remains unclear. Trimming removed 4 bases at V and 12 bases at J, with 23 bases between. Germline CDR1 and CDR2: SGHRS and YFSETQ. The CDR3 runs 14 residues. DNA of the CDR3: TGCGCCAGCAGCCCTGGTTCTTCCCCCTCCAGAGGGTACTTC. This codes for CASSPGSSPSRGYF. The complete variable domain, with remaining parts taken from reference TRBV5-1 and TRBJ2-7, reads KAGVTQTPRYLIKTRGQQVTLSCSPISGHRSVSWYQQTPGQGLQFLFEYFSETQRNKGNFPGRFSGRQFSNSRSEMNVSTLELGDSALYLCASSPGSSPSRGYFGPGTRLTVT.

This chain uses TRBV27 with TRBJ1-2; 11 nucleotides align to TRBD1. Germline values: CDR1 MNHEY, CDR2 SMNVEV (reference sequence). The CDR3 spans 13 residues. V was pared by 5 bases and J by 11 bases, with 7 bases of the junction left unmatched. CDR3 DNA sequence: TGTGCCAGCAGTGAGGACAGGGGGCTCTCTTACACCTTC. This gives the protein CASSEDRGLSYTF.

V usage is TRBV6-6 and J usage is TRBJ2-7; D gene unclear. Germline assignment: CDR1 MNHNY and CDR2 SVGAGI (reference sequence). V lost 0 bases to trimming and J lost 1 base, with 4 bases between them. The length of the CDR3 is 13 residues. CDR3: CASSYSKSYEQYF. CDR3 nucleotides: TGTGCCAGCAGTTACTCGAAATCCTACGAGCAGTACTTC.

This clonotype was observed a few times. The rearrangement uses TRBV7-9 and TRBJ1-4; D not certain. The V gene's germline CDR1 is SEHNR and CDR2 FQNEAQ (reference sequence). The CDR3 sequence is 14 residues long. With 1 base removed from V and 5 bases from J, the gap between germline ends came to 8 bases. For the CDR3, the DNA is TGTGCCAGCAGCTTAGTCGCAGTCAATGAAAAACTGTTTTTT. Translated, it gives CASSLVAVNEKLFF.

V is TRBV5-1 and J is TRBJ2-3; D unresolved. The germline V gene has CDR1 SGHRS and CDR2 YFSETQ. The CDR3 is 14 amino acids. Trimming removed 1 base at V and 4 bases at J, with 10 bases between. CDR3 nucleotides: TGCGCCAGCAGCTTGAGTTCCGGGCCAGATACGCAGTATTTT. Amino acids: CASSLSSGPDTQYF.

This clonotype has at least ten counts. This rearrangement joins TRBV28 to TRBJ2-1; 10 positions match TRBD2. The CDR3 consists of 14 residues. The V gene end was trimmed by 5 bases and the J gene end by 5 bases; junction bases not matched to a gene: 3. Germline lookup yields CDR1 MDHEN and CDR2 SYDVKM. CDR3 region: CASSQSGGDNEQFF. The CDR3 region has the DNA TGTGCCAGCAGTCAAAGCGGGGGGGACAATGAGCAGTTCTTC.

The gene calls are TRBV12-3 or TRBV12-4 and TRBJ2-3; the match to TRBD2 covers 8 bases. The CDR3 loop spans 16 amino acids. The trim removed 6 bases at V and 6 bases at J, leaving 14 bases unmatched. The chain's CDR3 is CASRSLSGDSRDTQYF. CDR3 DNA sequence: TGTGCCAGCAGATCACTTAGCGGGGACTCCAGGGATACGCAGTATTTT.

The J gene is TRBJ2-3, the V gene TRBV4-1, with D uncertain. Deletions cut 4 bases from V and 2 bases from J, with 13 bases between. Germline V gives CDR1 MGHRA, CDR2 YSYEKL. The CDR3 is 15 residues long. CDR3 in DNA: TGCGCCAGCAGCCGACTCCGGGCTTCCACAGATACGCAGTATTTT. It encodes CASSRLRASTDTQYF.

The sample holds a few counts of this clonotype. The gene calls are TRBV3-1 and TRBJ2-2; 10 bases are shared with TRBD2. V was clipped by 8 bases and J by 5 bases; unmatched bases: 14. CDR1 is LGHDT and CDR2 is YNNKEL in the germline V gene (reference sequence). The CDR3 is 17 amino acids. The CDR3 loop reads CASCSGPSGSGTGELFF. The CDR3 DNA reads TGTGCCAGCTGTAGCGGGCCTAGCGGGAGTGGAACCGGGGAGCTGTTTTTT.

The chain recombines TRBV3-1 with TRBJ2-1; D is possibly TRBD2 (6 bases). V was clipped by 5 bases and J by 9 bases, with 23 bases between them. The length of the CDR3 is 16 residues. From germline, CDR1 is LGHDT and CDR2 YNNKEL (reference sequence). CDR3 in DNA: TGTGCCAGCAGCGAGCTTAGCGGACACTCGGTGGGTGAGCAGTTCTTC. Its translation: CASSELSGHSVGEQFF.

The chain links TRBV2 to TRBJ2-2; possible D gene TRBD2, 5 bases. The germline gives CDR1 SNHLY, CDR2 FYNNEI. The CDR3 extends over 14 amino acids. V lost 6 bases to trimming and J lost 2 bases, with 10 bases between them. As DNA, the CDR3 is TGTGCCAGCAGCGGACTTGTAAACACCGGGGAGCTGTTTTTT. Its protein product is CASSGLVNTGELFF.

This clonotype was counted ten times or more. This sequence joins TRBV3-1 and TRBJ2-1; TRBD1 matches 8 bases. The CDR3 is made up of 14 amino acids. The germline V gene has CDR1 LGHDT and CDR2 YNNKEL (reference sequence). V lost 5 bases to trimming and J lost 6 bases; unmatched junction nucleotides: 6. CDR3 coding DNA: TGTGCCAGCAGCTTACAGACAGGGGTCAATGAGCAGTTCTTC. This codes for CASSLQTGVNEQFF.

This clonotype was found a few times. The gene calls are TRBV7-9 and TRBJ2-4; tentatively, D is TRBD2 (5 bases). CDR3 size: 16 residues. The V and J ends lost 5 bases and 0 bases respectively, with 14 bases between them. CDR1 is SEHNR and CDR2 is FQNEAQ in the germline V gene (reference sequence). The CDR3: CASSPSPGLAKNIQYF. The CDR3 coding sequence is TGTGCCAGCAGCCCAAGCCCCGGACTAGCCAAAAACATTCAGTACTTC.